This entry features one T cell receptor (beta chain) sequence. This sample is drawn from a study of T cell responses to AZD1222 COVID-19 vaccine. Assay: immunoSEQ multiplex PCR; the TCRdb copy retains only in-frame clones and omits some. In the table there are about 170,000 clones, about 90% of which are singletons. Germline lookup yields CDR1 MNHEY and CDR2 SMNVEV (reference sequence). The CDR3 sequence is 13 residues long. V was shortened by 4 bases and J by 2 bases, with 9 bases between the two germline ends. The chain couples TRBV27 to TRBJ2-7; D unresolved. The starting material was peripheral blood, obtained on day 0 of AZD1222 vaccination. The source is an adult in good health. The CDR3 spells CASSYAVAYEQYF. Here the CDR3 DNA reads TGTGCCAGCAGTTATGCGGTGGCCTACGAGCAGTACTTC.